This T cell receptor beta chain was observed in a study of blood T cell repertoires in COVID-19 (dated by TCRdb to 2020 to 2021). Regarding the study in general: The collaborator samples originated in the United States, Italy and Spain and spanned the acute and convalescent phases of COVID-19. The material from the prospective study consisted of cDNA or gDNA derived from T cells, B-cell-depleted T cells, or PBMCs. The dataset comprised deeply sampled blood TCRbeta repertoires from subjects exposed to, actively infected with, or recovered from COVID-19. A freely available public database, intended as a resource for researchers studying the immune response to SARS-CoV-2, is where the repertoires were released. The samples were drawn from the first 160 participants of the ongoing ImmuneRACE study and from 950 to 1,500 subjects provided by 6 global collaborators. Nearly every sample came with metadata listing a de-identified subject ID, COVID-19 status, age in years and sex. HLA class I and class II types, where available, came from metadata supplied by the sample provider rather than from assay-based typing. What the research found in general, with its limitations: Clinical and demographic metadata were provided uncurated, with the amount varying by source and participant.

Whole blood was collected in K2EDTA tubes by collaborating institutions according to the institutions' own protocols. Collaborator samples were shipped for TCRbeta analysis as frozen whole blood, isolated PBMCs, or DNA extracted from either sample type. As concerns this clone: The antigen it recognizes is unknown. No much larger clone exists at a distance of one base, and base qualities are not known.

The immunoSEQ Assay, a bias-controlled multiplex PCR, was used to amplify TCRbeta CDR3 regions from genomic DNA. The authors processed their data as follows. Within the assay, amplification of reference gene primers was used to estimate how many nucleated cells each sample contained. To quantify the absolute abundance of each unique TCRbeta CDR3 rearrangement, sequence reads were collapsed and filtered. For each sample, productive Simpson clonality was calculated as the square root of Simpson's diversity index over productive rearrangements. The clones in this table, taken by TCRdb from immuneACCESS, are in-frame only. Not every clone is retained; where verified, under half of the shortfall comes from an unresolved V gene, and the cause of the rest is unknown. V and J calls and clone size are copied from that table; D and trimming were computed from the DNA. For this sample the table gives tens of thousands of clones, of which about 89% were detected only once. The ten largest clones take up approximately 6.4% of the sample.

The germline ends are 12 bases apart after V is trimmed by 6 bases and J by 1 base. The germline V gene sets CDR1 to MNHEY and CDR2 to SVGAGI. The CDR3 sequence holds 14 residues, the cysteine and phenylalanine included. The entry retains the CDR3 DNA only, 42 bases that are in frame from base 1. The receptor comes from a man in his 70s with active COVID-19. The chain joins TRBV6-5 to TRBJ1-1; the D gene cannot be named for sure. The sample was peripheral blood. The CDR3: CASREGFPNTEAFF. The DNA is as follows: TGTGCCAGCAGGGAGGGTTTCCCGAACACTGAAGCTTTCTTT.